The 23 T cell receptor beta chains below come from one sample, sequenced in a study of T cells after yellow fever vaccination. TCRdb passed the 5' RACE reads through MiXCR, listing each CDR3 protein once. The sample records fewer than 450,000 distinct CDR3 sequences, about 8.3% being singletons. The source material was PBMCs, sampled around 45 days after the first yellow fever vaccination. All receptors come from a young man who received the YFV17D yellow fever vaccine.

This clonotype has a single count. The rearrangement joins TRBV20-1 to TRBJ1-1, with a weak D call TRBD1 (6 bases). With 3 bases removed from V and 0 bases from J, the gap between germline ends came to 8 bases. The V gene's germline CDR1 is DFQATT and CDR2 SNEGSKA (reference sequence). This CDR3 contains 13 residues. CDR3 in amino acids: CSARAGVNTEAFF. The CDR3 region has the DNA TGCAGTGCTAGGGCAGGGGTGAACACTGAAGCTTTCTTT.

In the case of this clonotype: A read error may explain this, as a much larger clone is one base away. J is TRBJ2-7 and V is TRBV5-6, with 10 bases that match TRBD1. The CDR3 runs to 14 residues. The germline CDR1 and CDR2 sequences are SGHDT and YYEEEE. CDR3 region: CAISLGQGSYEQYF. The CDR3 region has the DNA TGTGCCATCAGCCTGGGACAGGGGTCCTACGAGCAGTACTTC.

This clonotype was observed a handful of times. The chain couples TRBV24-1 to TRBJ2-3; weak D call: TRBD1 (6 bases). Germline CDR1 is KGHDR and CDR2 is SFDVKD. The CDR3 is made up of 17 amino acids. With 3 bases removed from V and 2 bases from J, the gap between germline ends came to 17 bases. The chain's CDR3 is CATSDPRQAGITDTQYF. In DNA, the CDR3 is TGTGCCACCAGTGATCCAAGACAGGCTGGGATCACAGATACGCAGTATTTT.

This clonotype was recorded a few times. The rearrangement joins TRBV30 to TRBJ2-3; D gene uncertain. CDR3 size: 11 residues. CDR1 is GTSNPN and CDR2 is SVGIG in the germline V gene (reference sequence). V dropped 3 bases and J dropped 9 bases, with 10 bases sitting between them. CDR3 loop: CAWRGGWTQYF. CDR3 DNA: TGTGCCTGGAGAGGTGGGTGGACGCAGTATTTT.

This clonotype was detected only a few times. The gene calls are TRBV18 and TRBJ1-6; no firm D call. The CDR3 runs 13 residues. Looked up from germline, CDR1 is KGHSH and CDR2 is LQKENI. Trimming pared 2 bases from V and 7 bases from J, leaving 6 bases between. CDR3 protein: CASSPGMNSPLHF. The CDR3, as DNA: TGTGCCAGCTCACCAGGGATGAATTCACCCCTCCACTTT.

Here the CDR3 reads CASSLEPLGPGAAYNEQFF. The CDR3 region has the DNA TGTGCCAGCAGCTTGGAACCCTTGGGTCCGGGGGCAGCCTACAATGAGCAGTTCTTC. This chain links TRBV5-6 with TRBJ2-1; D is perhaps TRBD1 or TRBD2 (6 bases each). Trimming removed 0 bases from V and 2 bases from J, with 21 bases in between. The CDR3 runs to 19 residues. From germline, CDR1 is SGHDT and CDR2 YYEEEE.

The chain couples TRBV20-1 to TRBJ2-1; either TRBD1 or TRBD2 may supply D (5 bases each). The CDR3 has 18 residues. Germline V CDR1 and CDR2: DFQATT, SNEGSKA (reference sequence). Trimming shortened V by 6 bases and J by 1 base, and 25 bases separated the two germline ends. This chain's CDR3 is CSAAGWRLQVGSYNEQFF. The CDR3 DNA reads TGCAGTGCGGCAGGGTGGAGACTACAAGTAGGGTCCTACAATGAGCAGTTCTTC.

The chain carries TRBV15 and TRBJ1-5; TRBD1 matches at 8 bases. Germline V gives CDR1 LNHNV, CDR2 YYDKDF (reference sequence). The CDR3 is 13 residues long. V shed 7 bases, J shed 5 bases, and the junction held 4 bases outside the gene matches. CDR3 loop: CATTPTGDQPQHF. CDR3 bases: TGTGCCACCACCCCGACAGGGGATCAGCCCCAGCATTTT.

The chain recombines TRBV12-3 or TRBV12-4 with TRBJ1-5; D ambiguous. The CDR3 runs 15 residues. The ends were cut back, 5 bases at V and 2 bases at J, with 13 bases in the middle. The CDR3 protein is CASSLKQIRNQPQHF. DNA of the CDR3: TGTGCCAGCAGTCTCAAACAGATCCGCAATCAGCCCCAGCATTTT.

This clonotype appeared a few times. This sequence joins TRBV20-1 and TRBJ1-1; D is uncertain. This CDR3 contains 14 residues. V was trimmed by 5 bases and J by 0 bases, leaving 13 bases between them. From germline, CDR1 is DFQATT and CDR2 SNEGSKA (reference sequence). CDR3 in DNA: TGCAGTGCTCCCGGGATTCCAGTGAACACTGAAGCTTTCTTT. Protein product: CSAPGIPVNTEAFF.

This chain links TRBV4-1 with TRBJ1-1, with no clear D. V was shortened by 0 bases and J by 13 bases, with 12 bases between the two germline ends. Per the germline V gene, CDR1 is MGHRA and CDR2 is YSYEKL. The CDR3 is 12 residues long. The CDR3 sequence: CASSQDKVTVFF. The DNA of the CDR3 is TGCGCCAGCAGCCAAGATAAAGTGACTGTTTTCTTT.

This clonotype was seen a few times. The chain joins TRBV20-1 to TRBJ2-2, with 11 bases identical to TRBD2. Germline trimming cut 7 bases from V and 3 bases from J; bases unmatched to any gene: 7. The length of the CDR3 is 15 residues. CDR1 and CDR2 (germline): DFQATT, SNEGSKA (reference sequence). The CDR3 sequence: CSVTLAGGYTGELFF. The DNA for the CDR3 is TGCAGTGTCACCCTAGCGGGGGGATACACCGGGGAGCTGTTTTTT.

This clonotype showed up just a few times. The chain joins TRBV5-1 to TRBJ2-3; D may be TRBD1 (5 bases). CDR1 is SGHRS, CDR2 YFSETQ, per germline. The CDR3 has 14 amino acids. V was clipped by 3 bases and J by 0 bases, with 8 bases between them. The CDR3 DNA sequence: TGCGCCAGCAGCTACGACAGAAGCACAGATACGCAGTATTTT. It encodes CASSYDRSTDTQYF.

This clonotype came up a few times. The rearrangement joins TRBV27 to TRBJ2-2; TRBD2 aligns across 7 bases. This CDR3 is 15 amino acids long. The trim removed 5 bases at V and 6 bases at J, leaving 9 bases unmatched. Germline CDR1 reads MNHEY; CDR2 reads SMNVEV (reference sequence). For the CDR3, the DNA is TGTGCCAGCAGTCCTCGAGCGGGGCTCCCCGGGGAGCTGTTTTTT. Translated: CASSPRAGLPGELFF.

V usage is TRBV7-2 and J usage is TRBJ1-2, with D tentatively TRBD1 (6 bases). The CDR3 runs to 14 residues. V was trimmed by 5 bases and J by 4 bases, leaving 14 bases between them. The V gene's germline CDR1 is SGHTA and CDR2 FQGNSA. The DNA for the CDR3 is TGTGCCAGCAGCCCCCACGAAGGGGGCTATGGCTACACCTTC. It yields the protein CASSPHEGGYGYTF.

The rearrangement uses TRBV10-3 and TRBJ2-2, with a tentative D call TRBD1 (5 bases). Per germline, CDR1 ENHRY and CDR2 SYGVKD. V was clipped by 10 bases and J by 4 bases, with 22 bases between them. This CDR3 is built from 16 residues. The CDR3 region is CATKSGSVPVTGELFF. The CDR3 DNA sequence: TGTGCCACCAAATCAGGGTCAGTCCCCGTCACCGGGGAGCTGTTTTTT.

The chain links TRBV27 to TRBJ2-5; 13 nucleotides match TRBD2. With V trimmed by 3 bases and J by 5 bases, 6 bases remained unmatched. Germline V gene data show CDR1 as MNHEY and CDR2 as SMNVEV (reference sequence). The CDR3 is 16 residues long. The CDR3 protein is CASSLTSGGNWETQYF. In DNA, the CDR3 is TGTGCCAGCAGTTTGACTAGCGGGGGGAATTGGGAGACCCAGTACTTC.

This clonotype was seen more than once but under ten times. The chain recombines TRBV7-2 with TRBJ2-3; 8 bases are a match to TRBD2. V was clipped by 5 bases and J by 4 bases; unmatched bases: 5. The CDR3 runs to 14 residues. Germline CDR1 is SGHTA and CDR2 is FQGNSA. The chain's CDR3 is CASSPGGPPDTQYF. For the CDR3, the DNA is TGTGCCAGCAGCCCGGGGGGGCCCCCAGATACGCAGTATTTT.

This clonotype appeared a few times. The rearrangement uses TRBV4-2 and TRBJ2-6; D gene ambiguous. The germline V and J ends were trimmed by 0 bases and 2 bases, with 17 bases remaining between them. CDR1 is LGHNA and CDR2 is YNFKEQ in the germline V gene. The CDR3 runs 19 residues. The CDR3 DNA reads TGTGCCAGCAGCCAAGATAATATCGTGAAGGTAGCTGGGGCCAACGTCCTGACTTTC. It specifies CASSQDNIVKVAGANVLTF.

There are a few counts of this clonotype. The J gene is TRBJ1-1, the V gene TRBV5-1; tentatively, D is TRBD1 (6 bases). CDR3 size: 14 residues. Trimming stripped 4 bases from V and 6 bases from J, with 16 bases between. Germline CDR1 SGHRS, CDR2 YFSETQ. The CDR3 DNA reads TGCGCCAGCAGCGCCGGGGGGGCGACCTCTGAAGCTTTCTTT. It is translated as CASSAGGATSEAFF. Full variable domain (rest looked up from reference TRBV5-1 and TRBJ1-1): KAGVTQTPRYLIKTRGQQVTLSCSPISGHRSVSWYQQTPGQGLQFLFEYFSETQRNKGNFPGRFSGRQFSNSRSEMNVSTLELGDSALYLCASSAGGATSEAFFGQGTRLTVV.

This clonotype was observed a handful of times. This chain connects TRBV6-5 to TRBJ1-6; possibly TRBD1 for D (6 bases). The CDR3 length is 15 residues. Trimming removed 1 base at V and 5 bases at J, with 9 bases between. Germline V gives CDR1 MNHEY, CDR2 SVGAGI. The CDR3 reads CASSYWGQDNSPLHF. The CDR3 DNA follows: TGTGCCAGCAGTTACTGGGGGCAGGATAATTCACCCCTCCACTTT.

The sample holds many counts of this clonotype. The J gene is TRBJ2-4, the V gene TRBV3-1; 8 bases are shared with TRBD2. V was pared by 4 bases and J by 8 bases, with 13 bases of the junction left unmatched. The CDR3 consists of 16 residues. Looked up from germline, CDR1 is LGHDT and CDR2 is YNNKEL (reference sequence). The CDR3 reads CASSPATGGVGYIQYF. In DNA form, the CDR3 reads TGTGCCAGCAGCCCCGCCACGGGGGGGGTCGGGTACATTCAGTACTTC.

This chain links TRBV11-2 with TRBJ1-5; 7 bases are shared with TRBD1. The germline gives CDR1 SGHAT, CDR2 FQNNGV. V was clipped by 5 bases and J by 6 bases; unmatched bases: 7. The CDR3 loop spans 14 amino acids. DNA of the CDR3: TGTGCCAGCAGCGTGACAGGGTACGGTCAGCCCCAGCATTTT. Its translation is CASSVTGYGQPQHF.